The 26 T cell receptor beta chains below all came from one sample that was sequenced in a study of blood T cell repertoires in COVID-19. This table comes from immunoSEQ multiplex PCR, and its TCRdb copy is limited to in-frame clones, with some not included. This sample has nearly 90,000 clones, with about 91% found just once. The specimen was peripheral blood. All receptors come from a man aged 55 to 69 with acute or convalescent COVID-19.

This clone was counted a few times. This rearrangement joins TRBV5-1 to TRBJ1-4; 9 bases align to TRBD1. The CDR3 runs 14 residues. Germline V gene data show CDR1 as SGHRS and CDR2 as YFSETQ. Trimming at V came to 4 bases and at J to 8 bases, leaving 6 bases not matched to a gene. CDR3 amino acids: CASSLQGAGEKLFF. The CDR3 bases are TGCGCCAGCAGCCTACAGGGGGCTGGGGAAAAACTGTTTTTT. Combining the CDR3 with reference TRBV5-1 and TRBJ1-4 gives the whole variable domain KAGVTQTPRYLIKTRGQQVTLSCSPISGHRSVSWYQQTPGQGLQFLFEYFSETQRNKGNFPGRFSGRQFSNSRSEMNVSTLELGDSALYLCASSLQGAGEKLFFGSGTQLSVL.

V usage is TRBV18 and J usage is TRBJ2-2; TRBD1 might be the D (6 bases). V was trimmed by 3 bases and J by 5 bases, leaving 13 bases between them. The germline V gene has CDR1 KGHSH and CDR2 LQKENI. The CDR3 is 15 amino acids. The CDR3 sequence is CASSPTRGVTGELFF. CDR3 coding DNA: TGTGCCAGCTCACCGACCAGGGGAGTAACCGGGGAGCTGTTTTTT.

The chain links TRBV9 to TRBJ2-4, with 7 bases aligning to TRBD1. Losses at the gene ends were 3 bases for V and 2 bases for J; bases not matched to a gene: 5. This CDR3 region has 15 residues. CDR1 is SGDLS and CDR2 is YYNGEE in the germline V gene. CDR3 nucleotides: TGTGCCAGCAGCGGCAGACAGGGCCCCAAAAACATTCAGTACTTC. It specifies CASSGRQGPKNIQYF.

The rearrangement uses TRBV5-1 and TRBJ1-3, with 11 bases aligning to TRBD1. The length of the CDR3 is 17 residues. CDR1 is SGHRS and CDR2 is YFSETQ in the germline V gene. The V segment lost 0 bases and the J segment 0 bases; nucleotides outside the gene matches: 2. CDR3 amino acids: CASSLGTGGSSGNTIYF. The CDR3, as DNA: TGCGCCAGCAGCTTGGGGACAGGGGGCTCCTCTGGAAACACCATATATTTT.

This clone was recorded a few times. This sequence joins TRBV7-9 and TRBJ2-5, with D perhaps TRBD2 (5 bases). This CDR3 has 12 amino acids. The ends were cut back, 1 base at V and 12 bases at J, with 12 bases in the middle. Per the germline V gene, CDR1 is SEHNR and CDR2 is FQNEAQ (reference sequence). The CDR3 loop reads CASSLDRGLKYF. The DNA for the CDR3 is TGTGCCAGCAGCTTAGATCGTGGACTGAAGTACTTC.

The V gene is TRBV27, the J gene TRBJ2-5; 7 bases map to TRBD1. The CDR3 has 16 residues. With V trimmed by 1 base and J by 2 bases, 7 bases remained unmatched. Germline CDR1 and CDR2: MNHEY and SMNVEV (reference sequence). For the CDR3, the DNA is TGTGCCAGCAGTTTATTCGCCGGGACAGCTCAAGAGACCCAGTACTTC. Its translation: CASSLFAGTAQETQYF.

The V call is TRBV2, the J call TRBJ2-4, with D possibly TRBD2 on 5 matching bases. The CDR3 runs 17 residues. V shed 1 base and J shed 2 bases, with 15 bases lying between them. CDR1 and CDR2 (germline): SNHLY, FYNNEI. For the CDR3, the DNA is TGTGCCAGCAGTGAAGACGTGGGGAGAGGAACCAAAAACATTCAGTACTTC. Its translation: CASSEDVGRGTKNIQYF.

The genes are TRBV11-3 and TRBJ2-1; TRBD1 matches 8 bases. This CDR3 has 15 amino acids. From germline, CDR1 is SGHNT and CDR2 YENEEA. J was trimmed by 2 bases and V by 4 bases; bases with no gene match: 4. The CDR3 sequence is CASSSRQGPYNEQFF. CDR3 coding DNA: TGTGCCAGCAGCTCGAGACAGGGGCCCTACAATGAGCAGTTCTTC.

V gene TRBV19 combines with J gene TRBJ1-1, with 7 nucleotides matching TRBD1. The CDR3 spans 13 residues. V was clipped by 4 bases and J by 5 bases; unmatched bases: 4. Germline values: CDR1 LNHDA, CDR2 SQIVND (reference sequence). CDR3 nucleotides: TGTGCCAGTAGTACCGACAGGGAGACTGAAGCTTTCTTT. As protein: CASSTDRETEAFF.

The gene calls are TRBV5-1 and TRBJ1-5; possibly TRBD1 for D (6 bases). This CDR3 spans 13 amino acids. Trimming cost V 4 bases and J 6 bases, with 11 bases left between them. From germline, CDR1 is SGHRS and CDR2 YFSETQ. For the CDR3, the DNA is TGCGCCAGCAGCGTTCAACAGGGTCAGCCCCAGCATTTT. The encoded protein is CASSVQQGQPQHF. Combining the CDR3 with reference TRBV5-1 and TRBJ1-5 gives the whole variable domain KAGVTQTPRYLIKTRGQQVTLSCSPISGHRSVSWYQQTPGQGLQFLFEYFSETQRNKGNFPGRFSGRQFSNSRSEMNVSTLELGDSALYLCASSVQQGQPQHFGDGTRLSIL.

The chain links TRBV6-4 to TRBJ2-1; 10 bases are shared with TRBD2. The CDR3 runs 17 residues. Trimming cost V 6 bases and J 3 bases; bases outside gene matches: 11. CDR1 and CDR2 (germline): MRHNA, SNTAGT. The DNA of the CDR3 is TGTGCCAGCAGCCCGGTGGTAGCGGGAGGATTCTACAATGAGCAGTTCTTC. Translating it yields CASSPVVAGGFYNEQFF.

The rearrangement joins TRBV5-1 to TRBJ1-2; D remains unclear. This CDR3 spans 12 amino acids. Per germline, CDR1 SGHRS and CDR2 YFSETQ. Trimming took 5 bases from V and 4 from J, leaving 9 bases between them. The CDR3 loop reads CASREAAYGYTF. In DNA form, the CDR3 reads TGCGCCAGCAGGGAGGCAGCCTATGGCTACACCTTC.

The count of this clone is one. The V call is TRBV4-1, the J call TRBJ2-7, with 12 bases identical to TRBD1. The CDR3 has 15 amino acids. V trimming: 2 bases; J trimming: 6 bases; junction bases outside the gene matches: 5. CDR1 and CDR2 (germline): MGHRA, YSYEKL. For the CDR3, the DNA is TGCGCCAGCAGCCAAAGGGACAGGGGGCGGGTCGAGCAGTACTTC. This sequence encodes CASSQRDRGRVEQYF.

This chain connects TRBV19 to TRBJ1-1, with a possible D match to TRBD1 (5 bases). This CDR3 has 13 residues. Germline V lookup: CDR1 LNHDA, CDR2 SQIVND (reference sequence). Trimming left V 4 bases short and J 0 bases short, with 6 bases between. DNA of the CDR3: TGTGCCAGTAGTAAGACAGTGAACACTGAAGCTTTCTTT. This encodes CASSKTVNTEAFF.

Notes on this clone: The same CDR3 arises from other DNA sequences in this sample as well. This sequence joins TRBV5-6 and TRBJ1-1; D unclear. The CDR3 is 13 amino acids. The germline V gene has CDR1 SGHDT and CDR2 YYEEEE. V lost 4 bases and J lost 1, with 8 bases in between. CDR3 residues: CASSLTGNTEAFF. The CDR3 bases are TGTGCCAGCAGCCTGACGGGGAACACTGAAGCTTTCTTT. Drawing the rest from reference TRBV5-6 and TRBJ1-1, the complete variable domain is DAGVTQSPTHLIKTRGQQVTLRCSPKSGHDTVSWYQQALGQGPQFIFQYYEEEERQRGNFPDRFSGHQFPNYSSELNVNALLLGDSALYLCASSLTGNTEAFFGQGTRLTVV.

This chain connects TRBV4-1 to TRBJ1-3; D remains unclear. The CDR3 covers 15 residues. Germline assignment: CDR1 MGHRA and CDR2 YSYEKL. The ends were cut back, 3 bases at V and 0 bases at J, with 9 bases in the middle. The chain's CDR3 is CASSQMGVSGNTIYF. CDR3 nucleotide sequence: TGCGCCAGCAGCCAGATGGGCGTCTCTGGAAACACCATATATTTT.

The rearrangement links TRBV11-2 to TRBJ2-1; the D gene is possibly TRBD2 (5 bases). The CDR3 consists of 14 residues. Germline CDR1 SGHAT, CDR2 FQNNGV. The V and J ends lost 6 bases and 5 bases respectively, with 14 bases between them. CDR3 sequence (DNA): TGTGCCAGCAGTCTAAGCGGACTTAACAATGAGCAGTTCTTC. Its translation: CASSLSGLNNEQFF.

The gene calls are TRBV28 and TRBJ2-1; 8 nucleotides align to TRBD2. Trimming at V came to 3 bases and at J to 4 bases, leaving 5 bases not matched to a gene. Germline V gene sequence: CDR1 MDHEN, CDR2 SYDVKM. The CDR3 has 15 amino acids. DNA for the CDR3: TGTGCCAGCAGTTTTCGAACTAGCGGTTACAATGAGCAGTTCTTC. Its translation: CASSFRTSGYNEQFF.

J is TRBJ1-1 and V is TRBV7-8; TRBD1 might be the D (6 bases). Trimming pared 1 base from V and 4 bases from J, leaving 16 bases between. Germline assignment: CDR1 SGHVS and CDR2 FQNEAQ. The CDR3 runs 16 residues. The CDR3 DNA sequence: TGTGCCAGCAGCTTAGTTCAGGTGGCAGGGGTCACTGAAGCTTTCTTT. Protein sequence: CASSLVQVAGVTEAFF.

This clone came up once. V usage is TRBV29-1 and J usage is TRBJ2-2, with 8 bases matching TRBD1. Germline values: CDR1 SQVTM, CDR2 ANQGSEA. The CDR3 spans 15 residues. The V segment lost 1 base and the J segment 9 bases; nucleotides outside the gene matches: 10. CDR3 sequence (DNA): TGCAGCGTTGAAGGGACAGGGTCAGATTATAGGGAGCTGTTTTTT. It specifies CSVEGTGSDYRELFF.

The chain joins TRBV3-1 (or the pseudogene TRBV3-2) to TRBJ2-3; 9 positions agree with TRBD2. Germline loops: CDR1 LGHDT, CDR2 YNNKEL (reference sequence). V trimming: 3 bases; J trimming: 3 bases; junction bases outside the gene matches: 4. The CDR3 extends over 15 amino acids. This chain's CDR3 is CASSQTSGSTDTQYF. CDR3 nucleotide sequence: TGTGCCAGCAGCCAGACTAGCGGTAGTACAGATACGCAGTATTTT.

CDR3 sequence (DNA): TGTGCCAGCAGCCGAGGTGCGGGAAATAGGTATTCCGGGGACACTGAAGCTTTCTTT. Translation: CASSRGAGNRYSGDTEAFF. The chain links TRBV5-4 to TRBJ1-1; D remains ambiguous. V lost 4 bases to trimming and J lost 3 bases, with 28 bases between them. The CDR3 spans 19 residues. Germline CDR1 SGHNT, CDR2 YYREEE (reference sequence). The whole variable domain, remainder taken from reference TRBV5-4 and TRBJ1-1, is ETGVTQSPTHLIKTRGQQVTLRCSSQSGHNTVSWYQQALGQGPQFIFQYYREEENGRGNFPPRFSGLQFPNYSSELNVNALELDDSALYLCASSRGAGNRYSGDTEAFFGQGTRLTVV.

The rearrangement joins TRBV7-2 to TRBJ1-5; 7 bases agree with TRBD1. The CDR3 runs 17 residues. The V gene end was trimmed by 1 base and the J gene end by 5 bases; junction bases not matched to a gene: 11. Germline V CDR1 and CDR2: SGHTA, FQGNSA. As DNA, the CDR3 is TGTGCCAGCAGCTTAGGAAGGGGGGCAGGGGGACATCAGCCCCAGCATTTT. This sequence encodes CASSLGRGAGGHQPQHF.

The rearrangement uses TRBV10-3 and TRBJ2-1; possibly TRBD1 for D (6 bases). V lost 7 bases to trimming and J lost 4 bases, with 11 bases between them. The CDR3 has 13 amino acids. The V gene's germline CDR1 is ENHRY and CDR2 SYGVKD. For the CDR3, the DNA is TGTGCCATCAATGAACAGGGTTACAATGAGCAGTTCTTC. It specifies CAINEQGYNEQFF.

This chain connects TRBV19 to TRBJ1-5; D perhaps matches TRBD1 (6 bases). Germline V lookup: CDR1 LNHDA, CDR2 SQIVND (reference sequence). The germline V and J ends were trimmed by 7 bases and 5 bases, with 15 bases remaining between them. The CDR3 is 14 residues long. The chain's CDR3 is CASNYRGYDQPQHF. CDR3 DNA: TGTGCCAGTAACTATAGGGGGTATGATCAGCCCCAGCATTTT.

This chain connects TRBV25-1 to TRBJ2-5; no definite D call. Germline V CDR1 and CDR2: MGHDK, SYGVNS. V was cut by 1 base and J by 5 bases, with 11 bases left in between. The CDR3 covers 14 residues. CDR3 nucleotides: TGTGCCAGCAGTGAATCACGCGCCGGGGAGACCCAGTACTTC. It yields the protein CASSESRAGETQYF.